These T cell receptor beta chains were read from a single sample in a study of T cells in localized non-small cell lung cancer. Sequencing used immunoSEQ multiplex PCR; TCRdb keeps in-frame clones, though not all of them. The data show tens of thousands of clones, approximately 83% seen once. The specimen was peripheral blood mononuclear cells, collected before any cancer treatment. The receptors here all came from a man aged 40-75 years with stage III lung adenocarcinoma. Both conserved end residues are part of each CDR3. D genes are given only for firm matches. Clone size is stated in some rows and not others, as once, few, many or a class when expanded.

V	size	J	D	CDR3	DNA
TRBV5-1	-	TRBJ2-5	TRBD2	CASSLGTSGVEETQYF	TGCGCCAGCAGCTTGGGGACTAGCGGGGTTGAAGAGACCCAGTACTTC
TRBV7-2	few	TRBJ1-3	-	CASSPSTGSGNTIYF	TGTGCCAGCAGTCCTTCCACAGGCTCTGGAAACACCATATATTTT
TRBV10-3	-	TRBJ2-7	-	CAISEGARGNEQYF	TGTGCCATCAGTGAGGGGGCTAGGGGAAACGAGCAGTACTTC
TRBV19	-	TRBJ2-2	-	CASSIRARNTGELFF	TGTGCCAGTAGTATAAGGGCCAGGAACACCGGGGAGCTGTTTTTT
TRBV29-1	few	TRBJ1-2	-	CSLKEEGYGYTF	TGCAGCCTAAAGGAGGAGGGCTATGGCTACACCTTC
TRBV9	-	TRBJ2-5	-	CASSAGGPSETQYF	TGTGCCAGCAGCGCCGGGGGGCCGTCAGAGACCCAGTACTTC
TRBV4-2	-	TRBJ1-5	TRBD1	CASSQGQGGSNQPQHF	TGTGCCAGCAGCCAGGGACAGGGAGGGAGCAATCAGCCCCAGCATTTT
TRBV7-2	once	TRBJ2-7	-	CASSLVSVPGEQYF	TGTGCCAGCAGCTTAGTTTCGGTGCCGGGCGAGCAGTACTTC
TRBV5-1	-	TRBJ2-3	-	CASSLSGTDTQYF	TGCGCCAGCAGCTTGTCAGGCACAGATACGCAGTATTTT
TRBV5-1	-	TRBJ2-1	TRBD1	CASSLSQGVSYNEQFF	TGCGCCAGCAGCTTGTCGCAGGGGGTCTCCTACAATGAGCAGTTCTTC
TRBV25-1	-	TRBJ1-4	-	CASKEGEKLFF	TGTGCCAGCAAGGAAGGAGAAAAACTGTTTTTT
TRBV28	-	TRBJ2-7	-	CASSFARGSLEQYF	TGTGCCAGCAGTTTTGCGCGGGGTAGTCTCGAGCAGTACTTC
TRBV6-1	-	TRBJ2-3	TRBD2	CAVSGERGGRYTQYF	TGTGCCGTTTCAGGGGAGCGGGGGGGCCGATATACGCAGTATTTT
TRBV7-9	-	TRBJ2-2	-	CASSLGLNVAGELFF	TGTGCCAGCAGCTTGGGGTTAAACGTTGCCGGGGAGCTGTTTTTT
TRBV11-2	-	TRBJ1-2	TRBD1	CASSLGSTTGHGYTF	TGTGCCAGCAGCTTAGGTAGTACGACAGGGCATGGCTACACCTTC
TRBV12-5	-	TRBJ1-1	-	CASGSGGRAENTEAFF	TGTGCTAGTGGTTCTGGAGGCAGGGCCGAGAACACTGAAGCTTTCTTT
TRBV7-3	-	TRBJ1-1	-	CASSENPGTAVEAFF	TGTGCCAGCAGCGAGAATCCGGGGACCGCAGTCGAAGCTTTCTTT
TRBV23-1	-	TRBJ2-6	TRBD1	CASSQSNRGASGANVLTF	TGCGCCAGCAGTCAATCAAACAGGGGGGCCTCTGGGGCCAACGTCCTGACTTTC
TRBV7-2	-	TRBJ1-1	-	CASSLGGWNTEAFF	TGTGCCAGCAGCTTAGGGGGTTGGAACACTGAAGCTTTCTTT
TRBV10-2	once	TRBJ2-1	-	CASSTESYNEQFF	TGCGCCAGCAGTACGGAATCTTACAATGAGCAGTTCTTC
TRBV18	-	TRBJ2-2	-	CASSLRTANTGELFF	TGTGCCAGCTCACTTAGGACGGCAAACACCGGGGAGCTGTTTTTT
TRBV4-3	-	TRBJ1-6	-	CASSQVRTGNNSPLHF	TGCGCCAGCAGCCAAGTAAGAACAGGGAATAATTCACCCCTCCACTTT